Ten or more counts support the clone carrying this T cell receptor (beta chain). The antigen is undetermined. Within the library, unique molecular identifiers were attached to each individual cDNA molecule. In the original processing: Samples contained a median of 95,638 TCRs, with a range of roughly 20,000 to 750,000. MiXCR, applied by TCRdb to the 5' RACE reads, yields one record per CDR3 protein. These V and J calls originate from TCRdb's pipeline instead of the authors' own analysis. The sample holds 120,000 to 150,000 distinct CDR3 sequences; around 4% are singletons and the top ten take more than 1.2%. This sample stems from a study of human T cells and chemical hapten exposure. Study overall: Mainly, slight library volume differences in the pool made TCR yields vary.

The total RNA was obtained from whole blood that was not fractionated. V dropped 3 bases and J dropped 5; count of bases not matched to a gene: 8. Germline CDR1 SGDLS, CDR2 YYNGEE. The CDR3 sequence is 14 residues long. Study-level points and caveats: Sensitizing to DPC left TCRs with a frequency above 1 in 1000 unaltered.

The chain is built from TRBV9 and TRBJ2-7; 7 bases are shared with TRBD2. The sequence came from a female donor in good health. The CDR3 sequence is CASSARTTSDEQYF. DNA of the CDR3: TGTGCCAGCAGCGCCCGAACCACTAGCGACGAGCAGTACTTC.